The source of this T cell receptor (beta chain) is a study of blood T cell repertoires in COVID-19. Study context: PBMCs, B-cell-depleted T cells, or T cells were the source of the cDNA or gDNA that made up the material.

Original handling: How many nucleated cells were present was estimated from reference gene primer amplification. TCRdb's table, derived via immunoSEQ multiplex PCR, lists solely in-frame clones and lacks some. V and J calls and clone size follow that table, whereas D and trimming were derived from the DNA. Of some 29,000 clones detected, roughly 90% appear once; the ten largest clones hold less than 4.5%. CDR3 length equals 13 residues. The V gene's germline CDR1 is SGDLS and CDR2 YYNGEE. V was trimmed by 4 bases and J by 0 bases, leaving 7 bases between them. The sequenced sample was peripheral blood. The chain links TRBV9 to TRBJ2-5; D is unclear. The TCR was taken from a human donor in a cohort sampled during active COVID-19. Here the CDR3 DNA reads TGTGCCAGCAGCCTACAGTACCAAGAGACCCAGTACTTC. It encodes CASSLQYQETQYF.